A single sample gave rise to the 17 T cell receptor beta chains below, sequenced in a study of shared clonotypes between healthy human individuals. Measured with immunoSEQ multiplex PCR; TCRdb has only the in-frame clones, and not every one. The sample lists about 500,000 clones; 77% were seen once. Sample: PBMCs. The receptors shown here come from a middle-aged woman in good health. Some clones in this sample may be carry-over from other donors' samples.

The CDR3 DNA reads as TGTGCCAGCAGCTCCTACAGGGATGGCTACACCTTC. It specifies CASSSYRDGYTF. The rearrangement joins TRBV7-9 to TRBJ1-2; a possible D gene is TRBD1 (6 bases). The germline V gene encodes CDR1 SEHNR and CDR2 FQNEAQ (reference sequence). The V and J ends lost 4 bases and 6 bases respectively, with 9 bases between them. The CDR3 runs to 12 residues.

This CDR3 is CASSHFGSAGEQYF. The CDR3 DNA sequence: TGTGCCAGCAGCCACTTCGGGTCTGCAGGGGAGCAGTACTTC. This chain uses TRBV27 with TRBJ2-7; D may be TRBD1 (5 bases). The CDR3 extends over 14 amino acids. V was pared by 6 bases and J by 7 bases, with 19 bases between. Per the germline V gene, CDR1 is MNHEY and CDR2 is SMNVEV (reference sequence).

This sequence joins TRBV5-1 and TRBJ1-2; D is perhaps TRBD1 (5 bases). Germline CDR1 and CDR2: SGHRS and YFSETQ. The V gene lost 5 bases and the J gene lost 3 bases, with 11 bases spanning the gap. CDR3 length: 13 amino acids. Here the CDR3 DNA reads TGCGCCAGCAGGCCGGGGACGCACTATGGCTACACCTTC. This codes for CASRPGTHYGYTF.

V and J are TRBV5-1 and TRBJ2-7; 10 bases map to TRBD2. Germline V CDR1 and CDR2: SGHRS, YFSETQ. Germline trimming cut 4 bases from V and 7 bases from J; bases unmatched to any gene: 20. The CDR3 consists of 18 residues. CDR3 loop: CASSLVPSGSQPGVEQYF. The CDR3 coding sequence is TGCGCCAGCAGCCTCGTGCCTAGCGGGAGCCAACCGGGTGTAGAGCAGTACTTC.

As for this clone: Different DNA sequences within this sample yield the same CDR3. This rearrangement joins TRBV29-1 to TRBJ1-1; 7 nucleotides line up with TRBD1. V was clipped by 7 bases and J by 1 base; unmatched bases: 6. There are 13 residues in the CDR3. Germline assignment: CDR1 SQVTM and CDR2 ANQGSEA. The CDR3 coding sequence is TGCAGCGCCGGGACAGCAACGAACACTGAAGCTTTCTTT. Amino acids: CSAGTATNTEAFF. The complete variable domain, with remaining parts taken from reference TRBV29-1 and TRBJ1-1, reads SAVISQKPSRDICQRGTSLTIQCQVDSQVTMMFWYRQQPGQSLTLIATANQGSEATYESGFVIDKFPISRPNLTFSTLTVSNMSPEDSSIYLCSAGTATNTEAFFGQGTRLTVV.

There are a few counts of this clone. The rearrangement uses TRBV5-4 and TRBJ2-1; 7 positions match TRBD2. From germline, CDR1 is SGHNT and CDR2 YYREEE (reference sequence). Germline trimming cut 4 bases from V and 10 bases from J; bases unmatched to any gene: 8. The CDR3 is 13 amino acids. In DNA, the CDR3 is TGTGCCAGCAGCCCAGTTGGGGGAGGGGAGCAGTTCTTC. Translation gives CASSPVGGGEQFF.

This clone was observed a single time. This chain connects TRBV11-2 to TRBJ2-1; no clear D gene. Germline loops: CDR1 SGHAT, CDR2 FQNNGV. Trimming shortened V by 3 bases and J by 6 bases, and 0 bases separated the two germline ends. The CDR3 contains 10 residues. The CDR3 bases are TGTGCCAGCAGCTTCAATGAGCAGTTCTTC. Encoded protein: CASSFNEQFF.

The gene calls are TRBV13 and TRBJ2-1; D perhaps matches TRBD1 (6 bases). V lost 5 bases and J 1 base, leaving 15 bases between the germline ends. The CDR3 is made up of 16 amino acids. Germline CDR1 reads PRHDT; CDR2 reads FYEKMQ (reference sequence). CDR3 in amino acids: CASSGTRGKSYNEQFF. As DNA, the CDR3 is TGTGCCAGCAGCGGCACGAGGGGGAAGTCCTACAATGAGCAGTTCTTC.

The CDR3 DNA is TGCGCCAGCAGCAAGGGACAGGGCCAAACCGGGGAGCTGTTTTTT. Amino acids: CASSKGQGQTGELFF. V is TRBV5-1 and J is TRBJ2-2, with TRBD1 matching 9 bases. The V segment lost 4 bases and the J segment 5 bases; nucleotides outside the gene matches: 6. Germline V gene sequence: CDR1 SGHRS, CDR2 YFSETQ. This CDR3 is built from 15 residues.

The chain carries TRBV14 and TRBJ1-1; D remains unclear. V lost 8 bases to trimming and J lost 0 bases, with 16 bases between them. In germline, CDR1 is SGHDN, CDR2 FVKESK. The CDR3 runs to 15 residues. The CDR3 coding sequence is TGTGCCAGCCGAGCCCCCTGGGAGATGAACACTGAAGCTTTCTTT. Translation gives CASRAPWEMNTEAFF.

This clone was picked up many times. V gene TRBV30 combines with J gene TRBJ1-1, with D possibly matching TRBD1 (5 bases). The length of the CDR3 is 12 residues. V dropped 1 base and J dropped 8 bases, with 11 bases sitting between them. CDR1 and CDR2 from the germline V gene are GTSNPN and SVGIG (reference sequence). The CDR3 here is CAWSAGTAEAFF. The CDR3 coding sequence is TGTGCCTGGAGTGCAGGGACGGCGGAAGCTTTCTTT.

Concerning this clone itself: This is likely an artifact of a read error, given a far larger clone one base away. V and J are TRBV29-1 and TRBJ1-4; 9 positions agree with TRBD1. Germline V gene data show CDR1 as SQVTM and CDR2 as ANQGSEA. The CDR3 has 13 amino acids. CDR3 residues: CGVRDREAEKLFF. The CDR3 coding sequence is TGCGGCGTAAGGGACAGGGAGGCTGAAAAACTGTTTTTT.

In this sample, this clone turned up once. One base away lies a much larger clone, so this may be a sequencing read error. The sample contains more than one DNA sequence encoding this CDR3. The rearrangement joins TRBV15 to TRBJ2-7, with no clear D. From germline, CDR1 is LNHNV and CDR2 YYDKDF (reference sequence). The length of the CDR3 is 13 residues. V lost 1 base and J lost 0, with 4 bases in between. In DNA, the CDR3 is TGTGCCACCAGCAGAGCCGGCTCCTACGAGCAGTACTTC. This codes for CATSRAGSYEQYF.

This clone was counted a few times. The genes are TRBV28 and TRBJ1-2; 10 bases map to TRBD1. This CDR3 has 12 residues. J gave up 5 bases and V 10 bases, and 4 bases lay outside the gene matches. CDR1 is MDHEN, CDR2 SYDVKM, per germline. CDR3 sequence: CATTGQGYGYTF. The CDR3 region has the DNA TGTGCCACCACGGGACAGGGGTATGGCTACACCTTC.

The rearrangement links TRBV29-1 to TRBJ1-5; possible D gene TRBD1, 5 bases. Germline V CDR1 and CDR2: SQVTM, ANQGSEA. The CDR3 covers 13 residues. V was trimmed by 4 bases and J by 5 bases, leaving 12 bases between them. The CDR3 loop is CSVGEGKDQPQHF. CDR3 sequence (DNA): TGCAGCGTTGGGGAGGGGAAGGATCAGCCCCAGCATTTT.

Many counts were recorded for this clone. V usage is TRBV30 and J usage is TRBJ1-2; D gene ambiguous. The CDR3 is made up of 12 amino acids. The V gene's germline CDR1 is GTSNPN and CDR2 SVGIG (reference sequence). Deletions cut 3 bases from V and 5 bases from J, with 10 bases between. DNA for the CDR3: TGTGCCTGGAGCTTAGGACGGTATGGCTACACCTTC. Translation: CAWSLGRYGYTF.

The rearrangement links TRBV6-4 to TRBJ2-3, with TRBD2 identical over 9 bases. The CDR3 extends over 16 amino acids. Germline-derived CDR1 and CDR2 are MRHNA and SNTAGT. J gave up 4 bases and V 3 bases, and 8 bases lay outside the gene matches. In DNA, the CDR3 is TGTGCCAGCAGTGAAATAGCGGGAGATAAATCAGATACGCAGTATTTT. It encodes CASSEIAGDKSDTQYF.